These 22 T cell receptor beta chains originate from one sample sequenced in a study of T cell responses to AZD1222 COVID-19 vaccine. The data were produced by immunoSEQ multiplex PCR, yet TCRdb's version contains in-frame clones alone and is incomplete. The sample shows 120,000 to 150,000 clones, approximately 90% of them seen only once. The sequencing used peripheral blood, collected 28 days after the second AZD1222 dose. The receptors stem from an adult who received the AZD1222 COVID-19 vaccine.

For the CDR3, the DNA is TGTGCCAGTAGTGTGAGGGATTCCAATCAGCCCCAGCATTTT. This codes for CASSVRDSNQPQHF. This chain links TRBV19 with TRBJ1-5, with unresolved D. CDR3 length: 14 residues. The germline V and J ends were trimmed by 5 bases and 3 bases, with 11 bases remaining between them. CDR1 LNHDA and CDR2 SQIVND come from the germline V gene (reference sequence).

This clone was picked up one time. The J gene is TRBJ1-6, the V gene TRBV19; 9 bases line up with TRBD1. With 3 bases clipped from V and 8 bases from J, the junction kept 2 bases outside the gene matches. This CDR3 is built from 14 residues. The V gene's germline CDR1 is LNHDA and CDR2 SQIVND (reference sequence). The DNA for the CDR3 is TGTGCCAGTAGTATGGGACAGGGCTATTCACCCCTCCACTTT. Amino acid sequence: CASSMGQGYSPLHF. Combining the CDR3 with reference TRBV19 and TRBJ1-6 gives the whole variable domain DGGITQSPKYLFRKEGQNVTLSCEQNLNHDAMYWYRQDPGQGLRLIYYSQIVNDFQKGDIAEGYSVSREKKESFPLTVTSAQKNPTAFYLCASSMGQGYSPLHFGNGTRLTVT.

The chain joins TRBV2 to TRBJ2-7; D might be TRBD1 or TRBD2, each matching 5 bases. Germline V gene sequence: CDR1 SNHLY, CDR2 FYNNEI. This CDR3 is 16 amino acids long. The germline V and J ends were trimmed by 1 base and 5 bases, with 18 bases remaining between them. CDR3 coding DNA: TGTGCCAGCAGTGAAGTTATAGGGGAGCGGTTGAACGAGCAGTACTTC. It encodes CASSEVIGERLNEQYF.

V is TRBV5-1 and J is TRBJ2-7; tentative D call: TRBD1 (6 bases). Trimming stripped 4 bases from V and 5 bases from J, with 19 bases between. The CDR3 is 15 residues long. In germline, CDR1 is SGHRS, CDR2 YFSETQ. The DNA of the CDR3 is TGCGCCAGCAGCCCCGTAGGGGGTCTCCTCCACGAGCAGTACTTC. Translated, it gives CASSPVGGLLHEQYF.

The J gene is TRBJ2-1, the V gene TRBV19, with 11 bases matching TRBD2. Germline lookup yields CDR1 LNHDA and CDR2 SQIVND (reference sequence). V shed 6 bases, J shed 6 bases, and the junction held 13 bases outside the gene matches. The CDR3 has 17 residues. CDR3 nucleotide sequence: TGTGCCAGTAGGGCTAGCGGGGGGCCCGGAGATATCAATGAGCAGTTCTTC. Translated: CASRASGGPGDINEQFF.

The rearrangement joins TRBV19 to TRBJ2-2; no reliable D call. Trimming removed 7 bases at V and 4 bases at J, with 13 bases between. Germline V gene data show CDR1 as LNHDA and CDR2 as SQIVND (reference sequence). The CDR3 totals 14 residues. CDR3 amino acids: CASTAGFTTGELFF. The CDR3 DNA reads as TGTGCCAGTACTGCAGGTTTTACCACCGGGGAGCTGTTTTTT. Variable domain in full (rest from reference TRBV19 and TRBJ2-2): DGGITQSPKYLFRKEGQNVTLSCEQNLNHDAMYWYRQDPGQGLRLIYYSQIVNDFQKGDIAEGYSVSREKKESFPLTVTSAQKNPTAFYLCASTAGFTTGELFFGEGSRLTVL.

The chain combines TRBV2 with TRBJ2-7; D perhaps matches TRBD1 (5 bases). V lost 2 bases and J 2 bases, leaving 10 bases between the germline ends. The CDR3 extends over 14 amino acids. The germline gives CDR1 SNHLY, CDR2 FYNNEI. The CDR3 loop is CASSESAGPYEQYF. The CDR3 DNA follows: TGTGCCAGCAGTGAATCGGCAGGGCCCTACGAGCAGTACTTC. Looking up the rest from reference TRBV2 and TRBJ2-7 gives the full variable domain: EPEVTQTPSHQVTQMGQEVILRCVPISNHLYFYWYRQILGQKVEFLVSFYNNEISEKSEIFDDQFSVERPDGSNFTLKIRSTKLEDSAMYFCASSESAGPYEQYFGPGTRLTVT.

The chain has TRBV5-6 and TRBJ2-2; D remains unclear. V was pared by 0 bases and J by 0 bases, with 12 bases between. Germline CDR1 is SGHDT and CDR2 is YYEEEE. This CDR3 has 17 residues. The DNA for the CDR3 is TGTGCCAGCAGCTTGGGATTAGCCCACGCGAACACCGGGGAGCTGTTTTTT. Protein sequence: CASSLGLAHANTGELFF. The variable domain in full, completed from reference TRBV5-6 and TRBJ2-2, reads DAGVTQSPTHLIKTRGQQVTLRCSPKSGHDTVSWYQQALGQGPQFIFQYYEEEERQRGNFPDRFSGHQFPNYSSELNVNALLLGDSALYLCASSLGLAHANTGELFFGEGSRLTVL.

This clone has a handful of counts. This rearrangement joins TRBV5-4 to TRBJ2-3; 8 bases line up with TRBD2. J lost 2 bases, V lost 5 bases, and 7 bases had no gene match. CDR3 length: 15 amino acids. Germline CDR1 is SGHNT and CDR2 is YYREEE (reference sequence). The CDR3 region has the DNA TGTGCCAGCAGTTCGAGAGCGGGGGCCACAGATACGCAGTATTTT. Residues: CASSSRAGATDTQYF.

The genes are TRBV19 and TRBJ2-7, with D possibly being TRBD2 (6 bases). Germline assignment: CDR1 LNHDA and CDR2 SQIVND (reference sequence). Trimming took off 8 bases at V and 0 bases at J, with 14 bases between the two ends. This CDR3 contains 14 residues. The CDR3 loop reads CASGPSVSSYEQYF. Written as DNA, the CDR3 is TGTGCCAGTGGCCCTAGCGTCAGCTCCTACGAGCAGTACTTC.

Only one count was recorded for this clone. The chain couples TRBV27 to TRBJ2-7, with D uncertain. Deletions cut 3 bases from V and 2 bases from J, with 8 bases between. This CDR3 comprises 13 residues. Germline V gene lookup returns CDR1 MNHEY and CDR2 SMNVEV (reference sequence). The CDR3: CASSFGFTYEQYF. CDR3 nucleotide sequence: TGTGCCAGCAGTTTTGGATTTACCTACGAGCAGTACTTC.

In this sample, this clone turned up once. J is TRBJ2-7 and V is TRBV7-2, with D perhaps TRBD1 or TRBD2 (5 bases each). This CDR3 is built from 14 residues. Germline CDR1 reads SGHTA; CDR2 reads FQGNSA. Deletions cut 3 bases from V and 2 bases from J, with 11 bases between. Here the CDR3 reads CASSFGAGAYEQYF. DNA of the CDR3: TGTGCCAGCAGCTTCGGGGCCGGGGCCTACGAGCAGTACTTC.

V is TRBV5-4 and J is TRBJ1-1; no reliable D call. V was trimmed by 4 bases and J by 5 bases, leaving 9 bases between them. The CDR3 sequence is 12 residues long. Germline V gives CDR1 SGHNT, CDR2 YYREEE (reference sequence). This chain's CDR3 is CASSQGRTEAFF. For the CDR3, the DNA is TGTGCCAGCAGCCAAGGGCGAACTGAAGCTTTCTTT.

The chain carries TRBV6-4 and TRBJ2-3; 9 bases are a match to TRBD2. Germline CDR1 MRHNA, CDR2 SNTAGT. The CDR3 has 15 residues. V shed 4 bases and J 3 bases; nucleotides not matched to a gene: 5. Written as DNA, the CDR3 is TGTGCCAGCAGTGCGGGTAGCGGGGGAACAGATACGCAGTATTTT. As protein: CASSAGSGGTDTQYF.

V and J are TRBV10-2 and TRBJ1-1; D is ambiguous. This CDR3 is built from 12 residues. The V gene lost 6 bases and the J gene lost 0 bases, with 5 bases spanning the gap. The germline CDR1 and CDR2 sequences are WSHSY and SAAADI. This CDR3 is CASRGLNTEAFF. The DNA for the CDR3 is TGCGCCAGCAGGGGGTTGAACACTGAAGCTTTCTTT.

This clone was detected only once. The CDR3 protein is CASSLSVTASGPQHF. Written as DNA, the CDR3 is TGTGCCAGCAGTTTATCAGTGACAGCCTCGGGGCCCCAGCATTTT. The chain is built from TRBV27 and TRBJ1-5, with D perhaps TRBD1 (5 bases). CDR1 MNHEY and CDR2 SMNVEV come from the germline V gene (reference sequence). The CDR3 has 15 residues. The germline V and J ends were trimmed by 0 bases and 9 bases, with 15 bases remaining between them.

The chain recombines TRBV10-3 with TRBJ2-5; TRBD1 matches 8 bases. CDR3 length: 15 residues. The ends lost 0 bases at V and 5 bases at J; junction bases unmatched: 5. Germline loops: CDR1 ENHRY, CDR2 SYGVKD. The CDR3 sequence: CAISESDRGRETQYF. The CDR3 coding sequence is TGTGCCATCAGTGAGTCTGACAGGGGCAGGGAGACCCAGTACTTC.

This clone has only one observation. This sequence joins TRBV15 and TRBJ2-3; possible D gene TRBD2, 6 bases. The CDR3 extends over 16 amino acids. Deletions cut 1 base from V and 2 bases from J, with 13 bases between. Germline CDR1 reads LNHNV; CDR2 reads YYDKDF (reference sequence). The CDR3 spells CATSRGGVGPTDTQYF. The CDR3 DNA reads TGTGCCACCAGCAGAGGGGGGGTGGGTCCCACAGATACGCAGTATTTT.

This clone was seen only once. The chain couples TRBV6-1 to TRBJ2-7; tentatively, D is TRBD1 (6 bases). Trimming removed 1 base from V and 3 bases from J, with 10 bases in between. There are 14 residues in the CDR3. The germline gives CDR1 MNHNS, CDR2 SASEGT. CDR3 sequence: CASSEEDRGYEQYF. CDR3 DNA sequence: TGTGCCAGCAGTGAAGAGGACAGAGGCTACGAGCAGTACTTC.

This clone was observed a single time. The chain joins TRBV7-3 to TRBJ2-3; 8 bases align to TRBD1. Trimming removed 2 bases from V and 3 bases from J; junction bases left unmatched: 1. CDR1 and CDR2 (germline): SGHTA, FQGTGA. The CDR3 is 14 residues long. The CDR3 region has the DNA TGTGCCAGCAGCTTACAGGGGGCAACAGATACGCAGTATTTT. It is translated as CASSLQGATDTQYF.

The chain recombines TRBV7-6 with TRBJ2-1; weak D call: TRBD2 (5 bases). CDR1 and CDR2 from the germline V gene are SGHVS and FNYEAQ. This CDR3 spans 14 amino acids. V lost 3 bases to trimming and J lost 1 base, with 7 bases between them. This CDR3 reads CASSFRGSYNEQFF. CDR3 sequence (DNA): TGTGCCAGCAGCTTTCGGGGATCCTACAATGAGCAGTTCTTC.

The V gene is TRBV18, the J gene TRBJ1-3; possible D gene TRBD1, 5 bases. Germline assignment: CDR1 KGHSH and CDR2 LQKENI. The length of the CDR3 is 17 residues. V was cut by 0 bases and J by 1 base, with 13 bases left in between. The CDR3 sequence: CASSPPGATGSGNTIYF. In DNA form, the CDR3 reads TGTGCCAGCTCACCACCCGGGGCAACTGGGTCTGGAAACACCATATATTTT.